This T cell receptor beta chain was sequenced during a study of T cell responses to AZD1222 COVID-19 vaccine. Findings and limits, study-wide: Of spike-specific TCRs, nearly half reportedly target regions left unmutated in variants.

As to this clone: Its target is unknown.

Generated by immunoSEQ multiplex PCR, the TCRdb table keeps only in-frame clones and is missing some. Of about 190,000 clones detected, around 87% appear once; the ten largest clones hold 2.5% to 3%. Sequences were derived from peripheral blood, sampled on day 0 of MenACWY control vaccination. The TCR sequence derives from an adult in good health.

CDR3 sequence: CASRGEGGNTGELFF. CDR3 nucleotides: TGTGCCAGCAGGGGAGAGGGGGGCAACACCGGGGAGCTGTTTTTT. This chain uses TRBV9 with TRBJ2-2, with D perhaps TRBD1 or TRBD2 (6 bases each). The V gene lost 5 bases and the J gene lost 2 bases, with 13 bases spanning the gap. The CDR3 runs to 15 residues. Germline V CDR1 and CDR2: SGDLS, YYNGEE.